This record covers a single T cell receptor beta chain. Its antigen is not identified. Treatment described: oral pan-JAK inhibitor, 5-10 mg twice daily. Peripheral blood, together with lesional scalp punch biopsies, was collected from alopecia areata patients. RNA, once extracted, was reverse transcribed into cDNA for use as the sequencing template. Profiled with immunoSEQ multiplex PCR; TCRdb holds only in-frame clones, not every one. The data show 150,000 to 200,000 clones, about 60% seen once. The data were taken from a study of CD8+ T cells in alopecia areata. Study-level background: Each day, treated patients took oral tofacitinib twice, at 5 to 10 mg per dose. Study-wide points: Since there was just one nonresponder, nobody can yet say how baseline CD8+ expansion ties to response.

The V gene end was trimmed by 3 bases and the J gene end by 7 bases; junction bases not matched to a gene: 6. The CDR3 totals 13 residues. CDR1 SGDLS and CDR2 YYNGEE come from the germline V gene. The V and J genes are TRBV9 and TRBJ1-1, with 7 positions matching TRBD1. This receptor was taken from a human donor with alopecia areata. The sample consisted of CD4+ T cells sorted from blood, taken at week 4, from a patient treated with tofacitinib. CDR3 loop: CASSGLGQVEAFF. CDR3 in DNA: TGTGCCAGCAGCGGACTCGGACAGGTTGAAGCTTTCTTT.